The clone carrying this T cell receptor beta chain has a handful of counts. The antigen is not known. The data were obtained in a study of T cell repertoires in cytomegalovirus infection. Broader study findings: CMV-specific TCR beta clonotypes restricted by HLA-C were the ones dominating the ex vivo response.

V lost 4 bases and J lost 8; bases outside the gene matches: 20. Germline-derived CDR1 and CDR2 are SGDLS and YYNGEE. The CDR3 is 19 residues long. TCRdb re-called the reads with MiXCR, one entry per CDR3 protein. The sample comprises approximately 750,000 distinct CDR3 sequences, 35% of which are singletons, and under 3% rests with the top ten. Sequencing input: PBMCs. The receptor was derived from a human donor in good health (CMV status not recorded). Some clones in this sample may be carry-over from other donors' samples. The V gene is TRBV9, the J gene TRBJ2-2; TRBD2 matches 10 bases. CDR3 loop: CASSSPGGIAGGTAGELFF. The CDR3 coding sequence is TGTGCCAGCAGCTCCCCAGGGGGGATAGCGGGAGGTACAGCAGGGGAGCTGTTTTTT. Supplemented by reference TRBV9 and TRBJ2-2, the full variable domain reads DSGVTQTPKHLITATGQRVTLRCSPRSGDLSVYWYQQSLDQGLQFLIQYYNGEERAKGNILERFSAQQFPDLHSELNLSSLELGDSALYFCASSSPGGIAGGTAGELFFGEGSRLTVL.